This TCR beta chain was sequenced for a study of blood T cell repertoires in COVID-19. Study summary: There were acute and convalescent COVID-19 samples, and they came from the United States, Italy and Spain. The analysed material was cDNA or gDNA that came from T cells, B-cell-depleted T cells, or PBMCs.

Per the original data handling: The authors estimated nucleated cell counts from reference gene primer amplification. Data came from immunoSEQ multiplex PCR; TCRdb stores just in-frame clones and leaves some out. That table furnishes V, J and clone size, whereas the DNA furnished D and trimming. This table holds about 35,000 clones, over 70% found once. Looked up from germline, CDR1 is MGHDK and CDR2 is SYGVNS. This CDR3 region has 14 residues. Trimming removed 4 bases from V and 5 bases from J; junction bases left unmatched: 3. V and J are TRBV25-1 and TRBJ2-2; TRBD2 matches at 8 bases. The sample taken for sequencing was peripheral blood. The origin of this receptor is an elderly man with active COVID-19. Here the CDR3 DNA reads TGTGCCAGCAGTGTGGCTAGCGGGACCGGGGAGCTGTTTTTT. Its protein is CASSVASGTGELFF.